This TCR beta chain was identified in a study of T cells expressing NK-cell markers. CDR1 is MNHEY, CDR2 SVGAGI, per germline. This CDR3 is 14 amino acids long. TCRdb re-called the 5' RACE reads; one entry per CDR3 protein, DNA not given. The listing records approximately 150,000 distinct CDR3 sequences. The sequenced material came from blood T cells: a sorted CD56 or NKG2C T cell subset, CD4+ or CD8+ T cells, or bulk PBMC T cells (not recorded which). The receptor comes from a man between 18 and 29 years old in good health. The chain couples TRBV6-5 to TRBJ2-2. The CDR3 is CASSYSGETGELFF.